Below, 30 T cell receptor beta chains from the same sample are listed, as sequenced in a study of blood T cells in healthy people across ages. A sample-barcoded 5' primer and a J-beta primer mix were used in a second PCR of about 7 to 12 cycles. In TCRdb, the 5' RACE reads were re-called with MiXCR into one record per CDR3 protein. The repertoire holds roughly 800,000 distinct CDR3 sequences, 35% to 40% seen once, with over 10% in the top ten. Input material: blood. The receptors were sampled from a man aged 18 to 29 in good health.

A remark on this clonotype: Just one base apart from a much larger clone, this may be a read error. This sequence joins TRBV29-1 and TRBJ2-7; TRBD1 aligns across 10 bases. Germline CDR1 and CDR2: SQVTM and ANQGSEA. CDR3 size: 19 residues. V shed 5 bases, J shed 1 base, and the junction held 20 bases outside the gene matches. CDR3 sequence: CSVRDKFISGQGFSYEQYF. CDR3 in DNA: TGCAGCGTTCGCGACAAGTTCATTTCGGGACAGGGGTTTTCCTACGAGCAGTACTTC.

The rearrangement uses TRBV10-3 and TRBJ2-5; 7 nucleotides agree with TRBD1. Per the germline V gene, CDR1 is ENHRY and CDR2 is SYGVKD. The CDR3 covers 14 residues. The V gene end was trimmed by 4 bases and the J gene end by 1 base; junction bases not matched to a gene: 3. The DNA of the CDR3 is TGTGCCATCAGTGGAGCAGGGGGCCAAGAGACCCAGTACTTC. Protein: CAISGAGGQETQYF.

The chain employs TRBV28 and TRBJ2-7; D is uncertain. Trimming left V 4 bases short and J 3 bases short, with 16 bases between. The germline CDR1 and CDR2 sequences are MDHEN and SYDVKM. CDR3 length equals 15 residues. This chain's CDR3 is CASSSSLGSLYEQYF. The CDR3 nucleotides are TGTGCCAGCAGTTCCTCCCTTGGTTCCCTCTACGAGCAGTACTTC.

The chain joins TRBV30 to TRBJ1-1; D not certain. This CDR3 comprises 10 residues. Germline V gene lookup returns CDR1 GTSNPN and CDR2 SVGIG (reference sequence). The V end was cut by 6 bases, the J end by 6 bases, with 8 bases between. The CDR3 DNA sequence: TGTGCCTGCGTGGGCGCTGAAGCTTTCTTT. This translates into CACVGAEAFF.

The chain uses TRBV7-9 and TRBJ2-3; the D is unclear. Germline V gives CDR1 SEHNR, CDR2 FQNEAQ (reference sequence). The CDR3 contains 14 residues. V was cut by 6 bases and J by 0 bases, with 10 bases left in between. CDR3 in DNA: TGTGCCAGCAGTTTACTCTCTAGCACAGATACGCAGTATTTT. It yields the protein CASSLLSSTDTQYF.

In this sample, this clonotype turned up a few times. The genes are TRBV20-1 and TRBJ1-2, with D tentatively TRBD1 (5 bases). This CDR3 comprises 15 residues. V shed 5 bases and J shed 2 bases, with 18 bases lying between them. CDR1 DFQATT and CDR2 SNEGSKA come from the germline V gene (reference sequence). The chain's CDR3 is CSASGPPRGNYGYTF. The CDR3 region has the DNA TGCAGTGCTTCCGGGCCCCCTCGGGGGAACTATGGCTACACCTTC.

The table lists this clonotype with a few counts. The chain employs TRBV21-1 and TRBJ2-3; the table assigns TRBD2, which was not confirmed against the DNA. TRBV21-1 is shown as a pseudogene. The CDR3 contains 13 residues. The CDR3 loop reads CASSKVGTSTQYF. The DNA of the CDR3 is TGTGCCAGCAGCAAAGTGGGGACTAGTACGCAGTATTTT.

The genes are TRBV2 and TRBJ1-1; weak D call: TRBD1 (5 bases). The CDR3 totals 13 residues. V shed 6 bases and J shed 5 bases, with 13 bases lying between them. The V gene's germline CDR1 is SNHLY and CDR2 FYNNEI. This CDR3 is CASRSERGTEAFF. The CDR3 nucleotides read TGTGCCAGCAGATCAGAACGGGGGACTGAAGCTTTCTTT.

J is TRBJ2-6 and V is TRBV11-2; D unclear. CDR1 SGHAT and CDR2 FQNNGV come from the germline V gene. CDR3 length: 15 residues. Between the trimmed V and J ends, which lost 5 bases and 0 bases, there was a span of 8 bases. CDR3 DNA sequence: TGTGCCAGCAGCGATCTACGCTCTGGGGCCAACGTCCTGACTTTC. Translating gives CASSDLRSGANVLTF.

With respect to this clonotype: A much larger clonotype is one base distant, so this may be a read error. This chain links TRBV9 with TRBJ2-5; D assignment may be TRBD1 or TRBD2 (6 bases each). Trimming cost V 3 bases and J 11 bases, with 23 bases left between them. The CDR3 consists of 15 residues. From germline, CDR1 is SGDLS and CDR2 YYNGEE. The CDR3 region has the DNA TGTGCCAGCAGCGCAAGACAGGCGGGGAACAATGAGCAGTACTTC. Translated: CASSARQAGNNEQYF.

There are many counts of this clonotype. The chain links TRBV29-1 to TRBJ2-3; D is undetermined. The CDR3 loop spans 12 amino acids. Trimming removed 4 bases at V and 4 bases at J, with 9 bases between. Germline V lookup: CDR1 SQVTM, CDR2 ANQGSEA. The CDR3 nucleotides read TGCAGCGTTGTCGTAGGGTCAGATACGCAGTATTTT. As protein: CSVVVGSDTQYF.

This clonotype appeared a few times. This rearrangement joins TRBV13 to TRBJ2-5, with TRBD2 as a possible D gene (5 bases). The CDR3 consists of 14 residues. Trimming left V 5 bases short and J 3 bases short, with 13 bases between. The germline V gene encodes CDR1 PRHDT and CDR2 FYEKMQ (reference sequence). The CDR3 region has the DNA TGTGCCAGCAGCCTGTCGGAGGTGGAAGAGACCCAGTACTTC. It encodes CASSLSEVEETQYF.

The CDR3 DNA is TGTGCCAGCAGCTTAAACGGGGTGGGTCAGCCCCAGCATTTT. It codes for CASSLNGVGQPQHF. The rearrangement links TRBV7-9 to TRBJ1-5; D not certain. Germline loops: CDR1 SEHNR, CDR2 FQNEAQ (reference sequence). The CDR3 length is 14 residues. Trimming cost V 2 bases and J 6 bases, with 11 bases left between them. Looking up the rest from reference TRBV7-9 and TRBJ1-5 gives the full variable domain: DTGVSQNPRHKITKRGQNVTFRCDPISEHNRLYWYRQTLGQGPEFLTYFQNEAQLEKSRLLSDRFSAERPKGSFSTLEIQRTEQGDSAMYLCASSLNGVGQPQHFGDGTRLSIL.

The rearrangement links TRBV6-1 to TRBJ2-5; no definite D call. CDR3 length: 14 residues. In germline, CDR1 is MNHNS, CDR2 SASEGT. The V end lost 2 bases, the J end lost 1 base, and 8 bases lay between the germline ends. The CDR3 nucleotides read TGTGCCAGCAGTGAAAGGAGAGTCCAAGAGACCCAGTACTTC. Translation gives CASSERRVQETQYF.

As DNA, the CDR3 is TGTGCCAGCAGTTTGAGGAACGGGCCGAATGAGCAGTTCTTC. As protein: CASSLRNGPNEQFF. The J gene is TRBJ2-1, the V gene TRBV28; D gene ambiguous. CDR1 is MDHEN, CDR2 SYDVKM, per germline. The CDR3 loop spans 14 amino acids. Trimming stripped 3 bases from V and 7 bases from J, with 13 bases between.

V and J are TRBV9 and TRBJ2-1; D tentatively reads TRBD1 or TRBD2 (6 bases each). CDR1 is SGDLS, CDR2 YYNGEE, per germline. CDR3 size: 14 residues. The V end lost 6 bases, the J end lost 8 bases, and 18 bases lay between the germline ends. The CDR3: CASKLSPEGDEQFF. The CDR3, as DNA: TGTGCCAGCAAGTTGAGCCCGGAGGGGGATGAGCAGTTCTTC.

V is TRBV19 and J is TRBJ2-4; TRBD2 matches 7 bases. This CDR3 is built from 15 residues. Germline CDR1 reads LNHDA; CDR2 reads SQIVND (reference sequence). After removal of 1 base from V and 2 bases from J, the junction contained 2 bases not matched to a gene. The CDR3 nucleotides are TGTGCCAGTAGTATAGGCGGGGGAACCAAAAACATTCAGTACTTC. Translation: CASSIGGGTKNIQYF.

As for this clonotype: Being one base from a much bigger clone, this may be a read error. V and J are TRBV7-9 and TRBJ2-1; D gene uncertain. The length of the CDR3 is 13 residues. Deletions cut 5 bases from V and 10 bases from J, with 15 bases between. Germline V gives CDR1 SEHNR, CDR2 FQNEAQ (reference sequence). As DNA, the CDR3 is TGTGCCAGCAGCGAATCTTTGAATTACGAGCAGTTCTTC. Translation gives CASSESLNYEQFF.

This clonotype has only a few counts. The genes are TRBV10-3 and TRBJ1-1; TRBD1 matches 9 bases. The CDR3 totals 14 residues. Germline V gene data show CDR1 as ENHRY and CDR2 as SYGVKD. V shed 4 bases and J 5 bases; nucleotides not matched to a gene: 5. The CDR3 protein is CAISGTGAGTEAFF. CDR3 nucleotides: TGTGCCATCAGTGGGACAGGGGCGGGAACTGAAGCTTTCTTT.

This clonotype has a single count. V and J are TRBV12-3 or TRBV12-4 and TRBJ2-2; no clear D gene. The ends were cut back, 2 bases at V and 0 bases at J, with 10 bases in the middle. CDR3 length: 16 amino acids. The CDR3 loop is CASSLFGVTNTGELFF. The CDR3 DNA reads TGTGCCAGCAGTTTATTTGGGGTTACGAACACCGGGGAGCTGTTTTTT.

V is TRBV9 and J is TRBJ2-3; D is possibly TRBD1 or TRBD2 (5 bases each). The CDR3 is made up of 15 amino acids. Trimming took off 0 bases at V and 4 bases at J, with 12 bases between the two ends. Germline assignment: CDR1 SGDLS and CDR2 YYNGEE. The CDR3 sequence is CASSVGGDGSDTQYF. The CDR3 DNA is TGTGCCAGCAGCGTAGGAGGGGACGGCTCAGATACGCAGTATTTT.

This clonotype has just a few counts. The V call is TRBV20-1, the J call TRBJ1-5; D uncertain. V was pared by 0 bases and J by 3 bases, with 9 bases between. The CDR3 is 14 amino acids. In germline, CDR1 is DFQATT, CDR2 SNEGSKA (reference sequence). The chain's CDR3 is CSARDQVNNQPQHF. Written as DNA, the CDR3 is TGCAGTGCTAGAGATCAGGTTAACAATCAGCCCCAGCATTTT.

A note on this clonotype: One end of the junction does not line up with germline, which may come from a read error. The V gene is TRBV30, the J gene TRBJ1-2, with 7 bases identical to TRBD1. This CDR3 is 14 amino acids long. Per germline, CDR1 GTSNPN and CDR2 SVGIG (reference sequence). CDR3 bases: TGTGCCTGGAACCGGGCAGGGGGAAACTATGGCCACACCTTC. Amino acids: CAWNRAGGNYGHTF.

This clonotype was observed many times. The V gene is TRBV5-1, the J gene TRBJ2-7, with D maybe TRBD2 (5 bases). Trimming shortened V by 6 bases and J by 1 base, and 14 bases separated the two germline ends. This CDR3 contains 14 residues. In germline, CDR1 is SGHRS, CDR2 YFSETQ. CDR3 sequence: CASISGPGSYEQYF. Written as DNA, the CDR3 is TGCGCCAGCATATCTGGGCCGGGGTCCTACGAGCAGTACTTC.

This clonotype appeared a few times. V gene TRBV2 combines with J gene TRBJ2-7; the D gene is possibly TRBD2 (5 bases). Germline lookup yields CDR1 SNHLY and CDR2 FYNNEI. V was cut by 4 bases and J by 7 bases, with 11 bases left in between. The CDR3 totals 12 residues. CDR3 sequence reads: CASSAGAGEQYF. CDR3 in DNA: TGTGCCAGCAGTGCTGGTGCGGGTGAGCAGTACTTC. Complete variable domain (other parts from reference TRBV2 and TRBJ2-7): EPEVTQTPSHQVTQMGQEVILRCVPISNHLYFYWYRQILGQKVEFLVSFYNNEISEKSEIFDDQFSVERPDGSNFTLKIRSTKLEDSAMYFCASSAGAGEQYFGPGTRLTVT.

Ten or more counts support this clonotype. This chain joins TRBV5-1 and TRBJ2-4, with D possibly called TRBD1 or TRBD2 (5 bases each). Germline V gene data show CDR1 as SGHRS and CDR2 as YFSETQ. CDR3 length: 15 residues. The V end lost 7 bases, the J end lost 2 bases, and 16 bases lay between the germline ends. CDR3 nucleotide sequence: TGCGCCAGCGGGGCAGGGACGCGAACCAAAAACATTCAGTACTTC. It translates to CASGAGTRTKNIQYF.

The V gene is TRBV27, the J gene TRBJ1-2, with TRBD1 identical over 11 bases. Germline loops: CDR1 MNHEY, CDR2 SMNVEV (reference sequence). CDR3 length: 17 residues. Trimming took 7 bases from V and 4 from J; bases not matched to a gene: 14. The DNA of the CDR3 is TGTGCCAGCACTCGACTTACACCGGGACAGGGGGGCTATGGCTACACCTTC. It encodes CASTRLTPGQGGYGYTF.

This clonotype has ten or more counts. The chain joins TRBV29-1 to TRBJ2-5, with 10 nucleotides matching TRBD2. The CDR3 covers 20 residues. Germline trimming cut 0 bases from V and 0 bases from J; bases unmatched to any gene: 16. Germline CDR1 and CDR2: SQVTM and ANQGSEA. The CDR3 sequence: CSVEDPRDSSGGWYQETQYF. In nucleotides, the CDR3 is TGCAGCGTTGAAGACCCCAGGGATAGTAGCGGGGGGTGGTACCAAGAGACCCAGTACTTC. The variable domain in full, completed from reference TRBV29-1 and TRBJ2-5, reads SAVISQKPSRDICQRGTSLTIQCQVDSQVTMMFWYRQQPGQSLTLIATANQGSEATYESGFVIDKFPISRPNLTFSTLTVSNMSPEDSSIYLCSVEDPRDSSGGWYQETQYFGPGTRLLVL.

With regard to this clonotype: It may be a read error: a sequence one base away is much more abundant. This chain links TRBV12-3 or TRBV12-4 with TRBJ2-7; a weak D match, TRBD1 (6 bases). The V end was cut by 10 bases, the J end by 7 bases, with 14 bases between. CDR3 length: 11 amino acids. The CDR3 bases are TGTGCCAATACCACAGGGAAAGAGCAGTACTTC. Protein sequence: CANTTGKEQYF.

The chain employs TRBV11-2 and TRBJ2-1; TRBD1 is a possible D gene (6 bases). This CDR3 contains 15 residues. The ends were cut back, 0 bases at V and 8 bases at J, with 14 bases in the middle. Germline values: CDR1 SGHAT, CDR2 FQNNGV. CDR3 amino acids: CASSLEGTTRDEQFF. CDR3 coding DNA: TGTGCCAGCAGCTTAGAAGGGACAACGAGGGATGAGCAGTTCTTC. Full variable domain (remainder filled in from reference TRBV11-2 and TRBJ2-1): EAGVAQSPRYKIIEKRQSVAFWCNPISGHATLYWYQQILGQGPKLLIQFQNNGVVDDSQLPKDRFSAERLKGVDSTLKIQPAKLEDSAVYLCASSLEGTTRDEQFFGPGTRLTVL.